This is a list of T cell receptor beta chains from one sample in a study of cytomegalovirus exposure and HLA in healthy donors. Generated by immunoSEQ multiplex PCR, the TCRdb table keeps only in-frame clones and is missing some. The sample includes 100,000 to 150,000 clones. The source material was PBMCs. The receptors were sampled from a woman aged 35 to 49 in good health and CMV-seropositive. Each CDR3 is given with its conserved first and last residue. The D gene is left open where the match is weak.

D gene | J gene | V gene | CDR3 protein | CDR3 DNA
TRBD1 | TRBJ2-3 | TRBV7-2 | CASTPDRITDTQYF | TGTGCCAGCACCCCGGACAGGATCACAGATACGCAGTATTTT
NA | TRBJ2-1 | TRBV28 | CASSSHVAVSEQFF | TGTGCCAGCAGTTCCCATGTAGCGGTTAGTGAGCAGTTCTTC
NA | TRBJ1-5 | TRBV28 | CASSPGGYQPQHF | TGTGCCAGCAGCCCCGGGGGTTATCAGCCCCAGCATTTT
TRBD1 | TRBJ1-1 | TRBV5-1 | CASSVDRGANTEAFF | TGCGCCAGCAGCGTAGACAGGGGCGCGAACACTGAAGCTTTCTTT
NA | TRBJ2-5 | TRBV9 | CASSVVRRAGETQYF | TGTGCCAGCAGCGTAGTTAGGAGGGCCGGAGAGACCCAGTACTTC
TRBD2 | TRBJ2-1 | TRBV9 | CASSVGSGRLDEQFF | TGTGCCAGCAGCGTAGGCAGCGGGAGATTGGATGAGCAGTTCTTC
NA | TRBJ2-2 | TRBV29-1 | CSVGDPITDTGELFF | TGCAGCGTTGGTGATCCTATTACTGACACCGGGGAGCTGTTTTTT
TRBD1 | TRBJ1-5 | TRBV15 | CATSSRTGGDQPQHF | TGTGCCACCAGCAGCCGGACAGGGGGGGATCAGCCCCAGCATTTT
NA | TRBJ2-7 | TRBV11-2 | CASSEAVRTEQYF | TGTGCCAGCAGCGAAGCCGTTAGAACTGAGCAGTACTTC
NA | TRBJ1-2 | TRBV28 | CASSFRAYYGYTF | TGTGCCAGCAGTTTCAGGGCCTACTATGGCTACACCTTC
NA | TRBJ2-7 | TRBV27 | CASSLGGKGYEQYF | TGTGCCAGCAGTTTAGGCGGGAAGGGGTACGAGCAGTACTTC
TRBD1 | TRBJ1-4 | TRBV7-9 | CASSPGQGNEKLFF | TGTGCCAGCAGCCCCGGACAGGGAAATGAAAAACTGTTTTTT
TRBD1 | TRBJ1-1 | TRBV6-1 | CASSESGGGTEAFF | TGTGCCAGCAGTGAATCAGGGGGTGGCACTGAAGCTTTCTTT
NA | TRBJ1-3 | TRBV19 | CASSIIASSGNTIYF | TGTGCCAGTAGTATAATCGCCAGCTCTGGAAACACCATATATTTT
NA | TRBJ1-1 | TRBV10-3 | CAIRVGGASTEAFF | TGTGCCATCAGGGTCGGGGGGGCTTCCACTGAAGCTTTCTTT
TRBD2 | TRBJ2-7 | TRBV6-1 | CASSKRGASIEQYF | TGTGCCAGCAGTAAGCGGGGAGCTTCCATCGAGCAGTACTTC
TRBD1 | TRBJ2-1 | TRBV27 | CASSPTPGQGKVNEQFF | TGTGCCAGCAGTCCTACTCCAGGACAGGGGAAGGTGAATGAGCAGTTCTTC
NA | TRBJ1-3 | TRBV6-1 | CASSGFRGESGNTIYF | TGTGCCAGCAGTGGTTTCAGGGGTGAATCTGGAAACACCATATATTTT
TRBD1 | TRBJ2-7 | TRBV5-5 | CASSSDRERPYEQYF | TGTGCCAGCAGCTCCGACAGGGAGAGGCCCTACGAGCAGTACTTC
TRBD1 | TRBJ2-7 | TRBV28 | CASSPGTGPYEQYF | TGTGCCAGCAGCCCCGGGACAGGGCCATACGAGCAGTACTTC
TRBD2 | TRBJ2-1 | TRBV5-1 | CASSFGQASGGPNEQFF | TGCGCCAGCAGCTTCGGTCAGGCTAGCGGGGGTCCAAATGAGCAGTTCTTC
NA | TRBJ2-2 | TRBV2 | CASREARELFF | TGTGCCAGCAGGGAAGCCAGGGAGCTGTTTTTT